This T cell receptor (beta chain) was recorded in a study of cytomegalovirus exposure and HLA in healthy donors. The CDR3 loop spans 15 amino acids. From germline, CDR1 is SEHNR and CDR2 FQNEAQ (reference sequence). This clone was detected a few times. Germline and junction disagree at one end, which may indicate a read error. The PCR used 60 Vbeta and 13 Jbeta primers. Produced via immunoSEQ multiplex PCR; TCRdb's table is partial and in-frame only. The sample holds under 150,000 clones, around 84% seen once. The sequenced material came from PBMCs. The TCR sequence derives from a man between 35 and 55 years old in good health and CMV-seropositive. The chain has TRBV7-9 and TRBJ1-5, with TRBD1 matching over 9 bases. The CDR3 DNA reads TGTTCCAGCAGCTTAGGGACAGGGCGCAATCAGCCCCAGCATTTT. This translates into CSSSLGTGRNQPQHF.